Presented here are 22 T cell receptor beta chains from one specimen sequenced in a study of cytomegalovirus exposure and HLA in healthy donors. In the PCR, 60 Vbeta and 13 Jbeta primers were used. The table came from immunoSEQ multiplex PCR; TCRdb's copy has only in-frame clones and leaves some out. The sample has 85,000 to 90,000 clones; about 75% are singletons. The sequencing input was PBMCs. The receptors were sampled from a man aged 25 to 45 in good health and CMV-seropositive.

In nucleotides, the CDR3 is TGTGCCAGCAGCTTGGCAGCTAACTATGGCTACACCTTC. This sequence encodes CASSLAANYGYTF. V and J are TRBV5-6 and TRBJ1-2; D uncertain. CDR1 and CDR2 (germline): SGHDT, YYEEEE. The CDR3 totals 13 residues. V lost 0 bases and J 0 bases, leaving 3 bases between the germline ends.

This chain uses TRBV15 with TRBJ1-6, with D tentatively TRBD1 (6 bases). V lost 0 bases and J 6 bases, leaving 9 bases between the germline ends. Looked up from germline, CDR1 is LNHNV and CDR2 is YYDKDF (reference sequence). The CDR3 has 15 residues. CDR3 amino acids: CATSREDRINSPLHF. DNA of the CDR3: TGTGCCACCAGCAGAGAGGACAGAATTAATTCACCCCTCCACTTT.

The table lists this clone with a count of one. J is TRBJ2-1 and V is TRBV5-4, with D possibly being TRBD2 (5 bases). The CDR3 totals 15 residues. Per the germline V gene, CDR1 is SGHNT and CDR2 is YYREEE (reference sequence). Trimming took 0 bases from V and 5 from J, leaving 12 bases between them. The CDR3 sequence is CASSLGGLANNEQFF. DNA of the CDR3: TGTGCCAGCAGCTTGGGGGGATTAGCGAACAATGAGCAGTTCTTC.

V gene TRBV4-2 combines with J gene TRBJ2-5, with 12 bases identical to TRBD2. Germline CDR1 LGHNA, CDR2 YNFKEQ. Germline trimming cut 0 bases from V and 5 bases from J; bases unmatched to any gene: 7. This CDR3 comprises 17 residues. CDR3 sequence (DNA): TGTGCCAGCAGCCAAGATAAACTAGCGGGGGGCGGGGAGACCCAGTACTTC. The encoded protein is CASSQDKLAGGGETQYF.

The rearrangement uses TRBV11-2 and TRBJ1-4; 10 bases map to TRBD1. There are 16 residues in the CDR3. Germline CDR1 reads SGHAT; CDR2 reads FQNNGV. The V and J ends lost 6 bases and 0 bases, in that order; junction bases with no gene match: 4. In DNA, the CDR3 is TGTGCCAGCAGACCGGACAGGGGGGCAACTAATGAAAAACTGTTTTTT. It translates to CASRPDRGATNEKLFF.

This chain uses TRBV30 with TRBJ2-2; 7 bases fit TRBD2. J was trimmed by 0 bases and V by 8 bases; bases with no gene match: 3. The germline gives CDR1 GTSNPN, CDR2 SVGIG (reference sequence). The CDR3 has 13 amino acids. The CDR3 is CARRGANTGELFF. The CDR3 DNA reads TGTGCCCGCCGGGGGGCGAACACCGGGGAGCTGTTTTTT.

The CDR3 sequence is CASSLALGAGGYSPLHF. The CDR3 nucleotides read TGTGCCAGCAGCTTAGCCCTCGGGGCAGGGGGCTATTCACCCCTCCACTTT. V gene TRBV11-2 combines with J gene TRBJ1-6, with 8 bases that match TRBD1. The CDR3 totals 17 residues. Per germline, CDR1 SGHAT and CDR2 FQNNGV. V lost 1 base to trimming and J lost 8 bases; unmatched junction nucleotides: 10.

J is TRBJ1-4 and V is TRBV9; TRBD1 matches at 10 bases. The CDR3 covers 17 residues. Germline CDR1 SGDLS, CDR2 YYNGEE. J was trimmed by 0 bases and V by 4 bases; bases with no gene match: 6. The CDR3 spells CASSSRQGAATNEKLFF. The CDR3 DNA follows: TGTGCCAGCAGCTCCAGACAGGGGGCTGCAACTAATGAAAAACTGTTTTTT.

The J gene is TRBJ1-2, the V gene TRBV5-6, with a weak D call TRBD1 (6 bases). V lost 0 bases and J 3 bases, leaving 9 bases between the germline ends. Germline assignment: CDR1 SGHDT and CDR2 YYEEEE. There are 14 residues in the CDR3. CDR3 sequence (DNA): TGTGCCAGCAGCTTGGTACAGGGCGACTATGGCTACACCTTC. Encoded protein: CASSLVQGDYGYTF.

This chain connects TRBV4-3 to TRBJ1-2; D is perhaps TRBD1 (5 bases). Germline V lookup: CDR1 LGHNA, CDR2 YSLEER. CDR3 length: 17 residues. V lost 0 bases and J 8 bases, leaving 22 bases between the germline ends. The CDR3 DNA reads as TGCGCCAGCAGCCAAGAACTTAGTTTCGGAGGGGAAGAGGGCTACACCTTC. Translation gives CASSQELSFGGEEGYTF.

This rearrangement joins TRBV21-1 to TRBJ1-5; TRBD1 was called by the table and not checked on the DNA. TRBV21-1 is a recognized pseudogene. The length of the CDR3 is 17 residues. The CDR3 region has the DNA TGTGCCAGCCGATCCCGGGACAGGGACTTGGGCAATCAGCCCCAGCATTTT. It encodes CASRSRDRDLGNQPQHF.

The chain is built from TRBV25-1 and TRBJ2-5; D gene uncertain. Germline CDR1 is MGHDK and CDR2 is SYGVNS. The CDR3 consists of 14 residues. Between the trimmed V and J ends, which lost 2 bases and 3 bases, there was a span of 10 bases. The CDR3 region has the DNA TGTGCCAGCAGTGAACCGCGGCCGGAAGAGACCCAGTACTTC. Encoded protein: CASSEPRPEETQYF.

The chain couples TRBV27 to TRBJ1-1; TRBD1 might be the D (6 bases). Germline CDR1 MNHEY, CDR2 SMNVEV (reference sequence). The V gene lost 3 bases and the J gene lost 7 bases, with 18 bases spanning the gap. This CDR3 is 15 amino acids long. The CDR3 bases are TGTGCCAGCAGTTTCCGCCCCGGGGGGGCCTTTGAAGCTTTCTTT. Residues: CASSFRPGGAFEAFF.

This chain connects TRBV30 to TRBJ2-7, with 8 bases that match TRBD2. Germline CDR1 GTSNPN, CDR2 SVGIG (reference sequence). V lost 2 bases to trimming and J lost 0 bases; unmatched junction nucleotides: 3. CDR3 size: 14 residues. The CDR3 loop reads CAWSSGGPSYEQYF. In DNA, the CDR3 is TGTGCCTGGAGTAGCGGGGGCCCCTCCTACGAGCAGTACTTC.

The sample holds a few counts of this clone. This CDR3 reads CAWSGPSGGLETQYF. The CDR3 region has the DNA TGTGCCTGGAGTGGACCTAGCGGGGGGTTGGAGACCCAGTACTTC. The chain joins TRBV30 to TRBJ2-5, with TRBD2 matching over 11 bases. The CDR3 spans 15 residues. The V segment lost 1 base and the J segment 5 bases; nucleotides outside the gene matches: 6. Germline-derived CDR1 and CDR2 are GTSNPN and SVGIG (reference sequence).

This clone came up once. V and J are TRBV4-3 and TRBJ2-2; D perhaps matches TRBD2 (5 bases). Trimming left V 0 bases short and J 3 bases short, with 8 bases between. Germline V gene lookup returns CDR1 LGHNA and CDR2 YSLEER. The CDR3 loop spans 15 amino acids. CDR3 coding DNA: TGCGCCAGCAGCCAAGAGGGCGGGTACACCGGGGAGCTGTTTTTT. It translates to CASSQEGGYTGELFF.

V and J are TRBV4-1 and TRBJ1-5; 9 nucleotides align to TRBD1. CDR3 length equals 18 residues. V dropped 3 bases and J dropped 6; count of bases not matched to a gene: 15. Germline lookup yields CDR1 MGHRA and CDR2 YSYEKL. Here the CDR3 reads CASSHVLSRDREGQPQHF. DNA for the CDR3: TGCGCCAGCAGCCACGTCCTTTCCCGGGACAGGGAGGGTCAGCCCCAGCATTTT.

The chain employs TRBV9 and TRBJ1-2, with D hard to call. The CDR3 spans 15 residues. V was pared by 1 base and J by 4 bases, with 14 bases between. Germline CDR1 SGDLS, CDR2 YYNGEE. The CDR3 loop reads CASSVTPRSTYGYTF. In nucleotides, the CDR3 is TGTGCCAGCAGCGTAACCCCGCGGTCGACCTATGGCTACACCTTC.

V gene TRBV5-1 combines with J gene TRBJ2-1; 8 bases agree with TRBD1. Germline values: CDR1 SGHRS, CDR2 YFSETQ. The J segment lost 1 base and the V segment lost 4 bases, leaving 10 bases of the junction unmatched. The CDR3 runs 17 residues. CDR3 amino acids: CASSGRGQSFSYNEQFF. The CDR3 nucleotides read TGCGCCAGCAGCGGCAGGGGGCAATCTTTTTCCTACAATGAGCAGTTCTTC.

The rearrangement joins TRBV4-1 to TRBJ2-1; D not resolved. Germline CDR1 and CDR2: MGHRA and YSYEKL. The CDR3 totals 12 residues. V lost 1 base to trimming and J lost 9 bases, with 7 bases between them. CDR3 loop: CASSQVYPEQFF. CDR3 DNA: TGCGCCAGCAGCCAAGTTTATCCTGAGCAGTTCTTC.

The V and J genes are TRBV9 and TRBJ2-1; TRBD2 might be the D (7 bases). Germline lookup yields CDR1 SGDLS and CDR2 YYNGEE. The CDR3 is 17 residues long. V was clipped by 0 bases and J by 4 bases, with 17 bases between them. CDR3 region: CASSVATGGGVYNEQFF. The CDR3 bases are TGTGCCAGCAGCGTAGCTACCGGAGGGGGGGTTTACAATGAGCAGTTCTTC.

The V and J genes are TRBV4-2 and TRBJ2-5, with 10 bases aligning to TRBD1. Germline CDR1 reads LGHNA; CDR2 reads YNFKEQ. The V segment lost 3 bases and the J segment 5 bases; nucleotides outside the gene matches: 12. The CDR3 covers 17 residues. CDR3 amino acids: CASSHQAARQGAETQYF. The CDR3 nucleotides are TGTGCCAGCAGCCATCAGGCTGCGAGACAGGGGGCTGAGACCCAGTACTTC.